These 26 T cell receptor beta chains share one sample of origin, sequenced in a study of long-term antiretroviral therapy in people with HIV. Run at survey level, the immunoSEQ assay was version v3.0. TCRdb keeps only in-frame clones here, not all; method: immunoSEQ multiplex PCR. The table has about 25,000 clones, approximately 80% seen once; the top ten hold less than 15%. The source material was unsorted PBMCs, sampled approximately 4.1 years after starting antiretroviral therapy. Receptors originate from a man aged 25-40 years with HIV.

J is TRBJ2-7 and V is TRBV6-1, with a tentative D call TRBD1 (6 bases). Germline CDR1 is MNHNS and CDR2 is SASEGT. The CDR3 totals 15 residues. Trimming shortened V by 8 bases and J by 2 bases, and 19 bases separated the two germline ends. The CDR3 DNA follows: TGTGCCAGCTCCACTTATGGAGGACAGACCTACGAGCAGTACTTC. It yields the protein CASSTYGGQTYEQYF.

The chain carries TRBV2 and TRBJ2-7; possible D gene TRBD1, 6 bases. Germline assignment: CDR1 SNHLY and CDR2 FYNNEI. This CDR3 is 14 amino acids long. With 6 bases removed from V and 0 bases from J, the gap between germline ends came to 12 bases. The CDR3 region is CASRGTLSSYEQYF. In nucleotides, the CDR3 is TGTGCCAGCAGAGGGACACTGAGCTCCTACGAGCAGTACTTC.

The chain couples TRBV30 to TRBJ2-5; no clear D. V shed 2 bases and J shed 4 bases, with 14 bases lying between them. The CDR3 is 14 amino acids. CDR1 is GTSNPN and CDR2 is SVGIG in the germline V gene (reference sequence). This CDR3 reads CAWSLFGVPETQYF. CDR3 nucleotides: TGTGCCTGGAGTCTATTTGGGGTCCCAGAGACCCAGTACTTC.

This chain links TRBV6-6 with TRBJ2-2; D is uncertain. Trimming took off 0 bases at V and 4 bases at J, with 9 bases between the two ends. Germline V gene sequence: CDR1 MNHNY, CDR2 SVGAGI (reference sequence). The length of the CDR3 is 15 residues. CDR3 sequence reads: CASSYSTAITGELFF. CDR3 DNA sequence: TGTGCCAGCAGTTACTCTACAGCGATCACCGGGGAGCTGTTTTTT.

This clone was detected only a few times. V usage is TRBV4-1 and J usage is TRBJ1-2; the D is unclear. Trimming took 0 bases from V and 4 from J, leaving 9 bases between them. Germline V gene data show CDR1 as MGHRA and CDR2 as YSYEKL. This CDR3 is 14 amino acids long. The CDR3 DNA sequence: TGCGCCAGCAGCCAAGAAGAACAGACCTATGGCTACACCTTC. Residues: CASSQEEQTYGYTF.

This clone was seen a few times. This chain links TRBV5-5 with TRBJ2-7; D unclear. Trimming stripped 0 bases from V and 0 bases from J, with 7 bases between. The CDR3 consists of 14 residues. Germline V CDR1 and CDR2: SGHKS, YYEKEE (reference sequence). The CDR3 region is CASSLGHFSYEQYF. Here the CDR3 DNA reads TGTGCCAGCAGCTTGGGGCATTTCTCCTACGAGCAGTACTTC.

The CDR3 sequence is CASTPGQPWEQYF. CDR3 coding DNA: TGTGCCAGCACCCCGGGACAACCCTGGGAGCAGTACTTC. The chain carries TRBV7-2 and TRBJ2-7; perhaps TRBD1 as D (6 bases). V was cut by 7 bases and J by 7 bases, with 17 bases left in between. This CDR3 spans 13 amino acids. From germline, CDR1 is SGHTA and CDR2 FQGNSA. Supplemented by reference TRBV7-2 and TRBJ2-7, the full variable domain reads GAGVSQSPSNKVTEKGKDVELRCDPISGHTALYWYRQSLGQGLEFLIYFQGNSAPDKSGLPSDRFSAERTGGSVSTLTIQRTQQEDSAVYLCASTPGQPWEQYFGPGTRLTVT.

The rearrangement joins TRBV5-1 to TRBJ2-5; no firm D call. CDR1 SGHRS and CDR2 YFSETQ come from the germline V gene. Trimming left V 2 bases short and J 4 bases short, with 9 bases between. The length of the CDR3 is 13 residues. In DNA form, the CDR3 reads TGCGCCAGCAGCTTCATCGTGGCAGAGACCCAGTACTTC. It translates to CASSFIVAETQYF. Drawing the rest from reference TRBV5-1 and TRBJ2-5, the complete variable domain is KAGVTQTPRYLIKTRGQQVTLSCSPISGHRSVSWYQQTPGQGLQFLFEYFSETQRNKGNFPGRFSGRQFSNSRSEMNVSTLELGDSALYLCASSFIVAETQYFGPGTRLLVL.

This clone was found once. CDR3 in DNA: TGCGCCAGCAGCTTGCTACCACCGGACAATGAGCAGTTCTTC. It codes for CASSLLPPDNEQFF. The chain has TRBV5-1 and TRBJ2-1; D is unresolved. V gave up 1 base and J gave up 5 bases, with 10 bases separating them. Per germline, CDR1 SGHRS and CDR2 YFSETQ. The CDR3 runs 14 residues.

This chain connects TRBV30 to TRBJ1-3; 7 bases fit TRBD1. This CDR3 contains 15 residues. CDR1 is GTSNPN, CDR2 SVGIG, per germline (reference sequence). V trimming: 8 bases; J trimming: 0 bases; junction bases outside the gene matches: 10. The CDR3 DNA sequence: TGTGCCCATTGGGTAAACAGGGGCTCTGGAAACACCATATATTTT. Protein: CAHWVNRGSGNTIYF.

V gene TRBV18 combines with J gene TRBJ1-3; D is ambiguous. CDR1 KGHSH and CDR2 LQKENI come from the germline V gene. Trimming stripped 8 bases from V and 1 base from J, with 15 bases between. The CDR3 extends over 15 amino acids. The CDR3 here is CASQDVWISGNTIYF. The CDR3 nucleotides are TGTGCCAGCCAAGACGTTTGGATTTCTGGAAACACCATATATTTT.

V is TRBV18 and J is TRBJ1-4, with TRBD1 identical over 10 bases. Germline V CDR1 and CDR2: KGHSH, LQKENI. The CDR3 has 15 residues. Unmatched junction bases numbered 2, after V lost 3 bases and J lost 4 bases. CDR3 DNA sequence: TGTGCCAGCTCACCGGGACAGGGGAATAATGAAAAACTGTTTTTT. Amino acids: CASSPGQGNNEKLFF. The full variable domain, in which reference TRBV18 and TRBJ1-4 provide the parts outside the CDR3, is NAGVMQNPRHLVRRRGQEARLRCSPMKGHSHVYWYRQLPEEGLKFMVYLQKENIIDESGMPKERFSAEFPKEGPSILRIQQVVRGDSAAYFCASSPGQGNNEKLFFGSGTQLSVL.

CDR3 coding DNA: TGTGCCAGTAGTATCCGACCGGGACAGGGGAACTATGGCTACACCTTC. Its protein product is CASSIRPGQGNYGYTF. This chain uses TRBV19 with TRBJ1-2; TRBD1 aligns across 10 bases. The length of the CDR3 is 16 residues. Germline V gene data show CDR1 as LNHDA and CDR2 as SQIVND (reference sequence). V lost 3 bases to trimming and J lost 2 bases; unmatched junction nucleotides: 6.

This clone was seen a handful of times. The chain combines TRBV28 with TRBJ1-2; D is possibly TRBD1 (6 bases). V lost 7 bases, J lost 10 bases, and 25 bases lay in between. The CDR3 length is 15 residues. Germline V gene lookup returns CDR1 MDHEN and CDR2 SYDVKM. The CDR3 protein is CASTTLDRASRVYTF. CDR3 sequence (DNA): TGTGCCAGCACTACATTGGACAGAGCCTCTCGCGTCTACACCTTC.

The V gene is TRBV2, the J gene TRBJ1-1; D unresolved. Germline CDR1 reads SNHLY; CDR2 reads FYNNEI. The CDR3 totals 16 residues. Trimming took 2 bases from V and 0 from J, leaving 13 bases between them. The CDR3 here is CASSENLAGMNTEAFF. CDR3 nucleotides: TGTGCCAGCAGTGAAAATCTGGCGGGGATGAACACTGAAGCTTTCTTT. Full variable domain (rest looked up from reference TRBV2 and TRBJ1-1): EPEVTQTPSHQVTQMGQEVILRCVPISNHLYFYWYRQILGQKVEFLVSFYNNEISEKSEIFDDQFSVERPDGSNFTLKIRSTKLEDSAMYFCASSENLAGMNTEAFFGQGTRLTVV.

J is TRBJ2-2 and V is TRBV7-9, with D tentatively TRBD2 (5 bases). Trimming took off 6 bases at V and 3 bases at J, with 11 bases between the two ends. CDR1 SEHNR and CDR2 FQNEAQ come from the germline V gene (reference sequence). This CDR3 region has 14 residues. The CDR3, as DNA: TGTGCCAGCAGTTTTGGACTTTACACCGGGGAGCTGTTTTTT. Amino acid sequence: CASSFGLYTGELFF.

The chain has TRBV30 and TRBJ2-7; D unresolved. The CDR3 loop spans 13 amino acids. CDR1 is GTSNPN, CDR2 SVGIG, per germline (reference sequence). The V end lost 2 bases, the J end lost 0 bases, and 8 bases lay between the germline ends. DNA for the CDR3: TGTGCCTGGAGTTCCGGCAGCTCCTACGAGCAGTACTTC. It yields the protein CAWSSGSSYEQYF. The complete variable domain, with remaining parts taken from reference TRBV30 and TRBJ2-7, reads SQTIHQWPATLVQPVGSPLSLECTVEGTSNPNLYWYRQAAGRGLQLLFYSVGIGQISSEVPQNLSASRPQDRQFILSSKKLLLSDSGFYLCAWSSGSSYEQYFGPGTRLTVT.

A note on this clone: Compared with germline, one end of the junction differs, possibly owing to a read error. This chain links TRBV15 with TRBJ2-7; possible D gene TRBD1, 6 bases. Germline lookup yields CDR1 LNHNV and CDR2 YYDKDF (reference sequence). This CDR3 has 12 amino acids. Written as DNA, the CDR3 is TGTGCCACCAGCAGAGGTAAACAGGGTAGCCACTTC. Its protein is CATSRGKQGSHF.

The chain recombines TRBV7-9 with TRBJ1-6; D unresolved. Trimming pared 1 base from V and 7 bases from J, leaving 8 bases between. Germline V gene sequence: CDR1 SEHNR, CDR2 FQNEAQ (reference sequence). CDR3 length: 14 amino acids. Written as DNA, the CDR3 is TGTGCCAGCAGCTTAGTCCTAGGGAATTCACCCCTCCACTTT. It codes for CASSLVLGNSPLHF. Full variable domain (missing parts from reference TRBV7-9 and TRBJ1-6): DTGVSQNPRHKITKRGQNVTFRCDPISEHNRLYWYRQTLGQGPEFLTYFQNEAQLEKSRLLSDRFSAERPKGSFSTLEIQRTEQGDSAMYLCASSLVLGNSPLHFGNGTRLTVT.

This chain links TRBV2 with TRBJ2-1; D remains ambiguous. Germline V gene data show CDR1 as SNHLY and CDR2 as FYNNEI. Between the trimmed V and J ends, which lost 4 bases and 2 bases, there was a span of 12 bases. The CDR3 is 15 amino acids. The CDR3 loop is CASSVYSGTYNEQFF. The CDR3 nucleotides read TGTGCCAGCAGTGTGTATAGTGGGACCTACAATGAGCAGTTCTTC.

This clone has more than one count but fewer than ten. J is TRBJ2-3 and V is TRBV7-3, with D unclear. Trimming left V 3 bases short and J 0 bases short, with 4 bases between. The germline V gene has CDR1 SGHTA and CDR2 FQGTGA. The CDR3 consists of 13 residues. CDR3 sequence: CASSFASTDTQYF. In nucleotides, the CDR3 is TGTGCCAGCAGCTTCGCTAGCACAGATACGCAGTATTTT.

The chain joins TRBV7-2 to TRBJ2-7, with TRBD2 identical over 8 bases. This CDR3 region has 15 residues. CDR1 is SGHTA and CDR2 is FQGNSA in the germline V gene. V shed 6 bases and J 0 bases; nucleotides not matched to a gene: 7. The CDR3 spells CASRTAGVGSYEQYF. DNA for the CDR3: TGTGCCAGCAGGACAGCGGGGGTGGGCTCCTACGAGCAGTACTTC. Filled out from reference TRBV7-2 and TRBJ2-7, the complete variable domain reads GAGVSQSPSNKVTEKGKDVELRCDPISGHTALYWYRQSLGQGLEFLIYFQGNSAPDKSGLPSDRFSAERTGGSVSTLTIQRTQQEDSAVYLCASRTAGVGSYEQYFGPGTRLTVT.

This clone was picked up one time. The V and J genes are TRBV5-1 and TRBJ2-3; D gene ambiguous. CDR1 SGHRS and CDR2 YFSETQ come from the germline V gene. CDR3 length equals 14 residues. V lost 1 base and J lost 0, with 6 bases in between. The CDR3 loop reads CASSLSYSTDTQYF. The CDR3, as DNA: TGCGCCAGCAGCTTGTCGTACAGCACAGATACGCAGTATTTT.

This chain joins TRBV4-2 and TRBJ2-3, with a weak D call TRBD1 (6 bases). V lost 0 bases, J lost 3 bases, and 16 bases lay in between. Per the germline V gene, CDR1 is LGHNA and CDR2 is YNFKEQ. This CDR3 comprises 17 residues. The CDR3 reads CASSQDGTGRSTDTQYF. The CDR3, as DNA: TGTGCCAGCAGCCAAGATGGAACAGGGCGTTCGACAGATACGCAGTATTTT.

The gene calls are TRBV2 and TRBJ2-7; 9 nucleotides agree with TRBD1. J lost 3 bases, V lost 4 bases, and 22 bases had no gene match. Germline CDR1 is SNHLY and CDR2 is FYNNEI. The CDR3 consists of 20 residues. The chain's CDR3 is CASSAPGGQGIFFADYEQYF. DNA of the CDR3: TGTGCCAGCAGTGCCCCGGGGGGACAGGGAATATTTTTCGCCGACTACGAGCAGTACTTC.

This chain uses TRBV6-5 with TRBJ1-1; 11 bases fit TRBD1. Germline CDR1 MNHEY, CDR2 SVGAGI. The ends lost 6 bases at V and 5 bases at J; junction bases unmatched: 8. The CDR3 is made up of 15 amino acids. The CDR3 nucleotides read TGTGCCAGCAGACCTGCCGGGACAGGGGGGACTGAAGCTTTCTTT. Its protein is CASRPAGTGGTEAFF.